These 30 T cell receptor beta chains were sequenced from one sample in a study of blood T cell repertoires in COVID-19. The method was immunoSEQ multiplex PCR; TCRdb's version includes in-frame clones alone and lacks a portion of them. The table includes around 230,000 clones, about nine tenths detected once. Sequenced material: PBMCs or T cells enriched from blood (not recorded which). These receptor sequences come from a woman aged 40-49 years with acute COVID-19.

The rearrangement links TRBV5-8 to TRBJ1-5, with a weak D call TRBD1 (6 bases). With 2 bases removed from V and 10 bases from J, the gap between germline ends came to 19 bases. CDR3 length: 15 amino acids. Germline lookup yields CDR1 SGHTS and CDR2 YDEGEE. CDR3 sequence reads: CASSFGQRRFKPQHF. The CDR3 bases are TGTGCCAGCAGCTTTGGACAGCGTAGATTCAAACCCCAGCATTTT.

This chain links TRBV5-1 with TRBJ1-1; perhaps TRBD1 as D (6 bases). Germline loops: CDR1 SGHRS, CDR2 YFSETQ. V was trimmed by 0 bases and J by 0 bases, leaving 12 bases between them. This CDR3 region has 16 residues. For the CDR3, the DNA is TGCGCCAGCAGCTTGGGAGGCGCAGGGGTGAACACTGAAGCTTTCTTT. Translation: CASSLGGAGVNTEAFF.

J is TRBJ2-7 and V is TRBV4-3; 8 nucleotides line up with TRBD1. CDR1 LGHNA and CDR2 YSLEER come from the germline V gene. The CDR3 contains 15 residues. Trimming removed 5 bases from V and 9 bases from J; junction bases left unmatched: 15. CDR3 residues: CASSSMTGAGEGQYF. In nucleotides, the CDR3 is TGCGCCAGCAGCTCTATGACAGGGGCCGGGGAAGGGCAGTACTTC.

This chain joins TRBV16 and TRBJ2-7, with D unclear. CDR3 length equals 14 residues. Germline CDR1 is KGHSY and CDR2 is FQNENV. Trimming removed 0 bases at V and 6 bases at J, with 12 bases between. CDR3 residues: CASSQSGRPPEQYF. The CDR3, as DNA: TGTGCCAGCAGCCAATCTGGCAGGCCACCCGAGCAGTACTTC.

This rearrangement joins TRBV18 to TRBJ1-2, with D unclear. V lost 3 bases to trimming and J lost 7 bases, with 18 bases between them. CDR3 size: 15 residues. The V gene's germline CDR1 is KGHSH and CDR2 LQKENI. The CDR3 sequence is CASSPLPVPEFGYTF. The CDR3 nucleotides read TGTGCCAGCTCACCCTTACCAGTACCGGAGTTTGGCTACACCTTC.

The chain has TRBV7-9 and TRBJ1-2, with D possibly TRBD1 on 6 matching bases. The CDR3 contains 15 residues. The V and J ends lost 4 bases and 2 bases respectively, with 14 bases between them. Germline CDR1 is SEHNR and CDR2 is FQNEAQ (reference sequence). The CDR3 DNA follows: TGTGCCAGCAGCTCGACTTCAGGGGCGAACTATGGCTACACCTTC. Residues: CASSSTSGANYGYTF. The whole variable domain, filled in from reference TRBV7-9 and TRBJ1-2, reads DTGVSQNPRHKITKRGQNVTFRCDPISEHNRLYWYRQTLGQGPEFLTYFQNEAQLEKSRLLSDRFSAERPKGSFSTLEIQRTEQGDSAMYLCASSSTSGANYGYTFGSGTRLTVV.

This sequence joins TRBV29-1 and TRBJ2-1; no clear D. The CDR3 extends over 12 amino acids. CDR1 SQVTM and CDR2 ANQGSEA come from the germline V gene. Trimming removed 4 bases from V and 1 base from J, with 5 bases in between. The CDR3 spells CSVGNSYNEQFF. The DNA for the CDR3 is TGCAGCGTTGGTAATTCCTACAATGAGCAGTTCTTC.

This chain connects TRBV7-2 to TRBJ2-7; D perhaps matches TRBD2 (6 bases). The V end was cut by 1 base, the J end by 3 bases, with 16 bases between. The CDR3 has 16 amino acids. Germline V gene lookup returns CDR1 SGHTA and CDR2 FQGNSA. The CDR3 region is CASSLGLGGRGYEQYF. The CDR3 bases are TGTGCCAGCAGCTTAGGTTTGGGGGGAAGGGGCTACGAGCAGTACTTC.

The V and J genes are TRBV29-1 and TRBJ1-5; D remains ambiguous. CDR1 SQVTM and CDR2 ANQGSEA come from the germline V gene. Trimming removed 4 bases from V and 0 bases from J, with 16 bases in between. CDR3 size: 16 residues. CDR3 sequence (DNA): TGCAGCGTTGCGTTTAACGAGTACGATAGCAATCAGCCCCAGCATTTT. It translates to CSVAFNEYDSNQPQHF.

The genes are TRBV18 and TRBJ2-7; 8 bases match TRBD1. The J segment lost 4 bases and the V segment lost 3 bases, leaving 8 bases of the junction unmatched. Germline V gene data show CDR1 as KGHSH and CDR2 as LQKENI. The CDR3 spans 15 residues. CDR3 DNA sequence: TGTGCCAGCTCACCCGGACAGGGAGGTTATTACGAGCAGTACTTC. Protein sequence: CASSPGQGGYYEQYF.

The chain links TRBV7-9 to TRBJ1-5; TRBD1 aligns across 9 bases. Germline V lookup: CDR1 SEHNR, CDR2 FQNEAQ (reference sequence). The CDR3 covers 14 residues. Trimming cost V 6 bases and J 4 bases; bases outside gene matches: 4. CDR3 loop: CASSRTGDNQPQHF. In DNA form, the CDR3 reads TGTGCCAGCAGTCGGACAGGGGATAATCAGCCCCAGCATTTT.

The chain carries TRBV7-8 and TRBJ2-1; possibly TRBD1 for D (7 bases). Germline lookup yields CDR1 SGHVS and CDR2 FQNEAQ. The V end was cut by 3 bases, the J end by 6 bases, with 27 bases between. The CDR3 loop spans 19 amino acids. CDR3 region: CASSFGRGVQTWNLNEQFF. The DNA of the CDR3 is TGTGCCAGCAGCTTCGGCAGGGGGGTCCAAACATGGAACCTCAATGAGCAGTTCTTC. Full variable domain (outside the CDR3, taken from reference TRBV7-8 and TRBJ2-1): GAGVSQSPRYKVAKRGQDVALRCDPISGHVSLFWYQQALGQGPEFLTYFQNEAQLDKSGLPSDRFFAERPEGSVSTLKIQRTQQEDSAVYLCASSFGRGVQTWNLNEQFFGPGTRLTVL.

This clone was counted once. This chain uses TRBV7-2 with TRBJ2-5; TRBD2 agrees at 10 bases. The CDR3 contains 14 residues. V gave up 5 bases and J gave up 4 bases; unmatched junction bases: 4. The V gene's germline CDR1 is SGHTA and CDR2 FQGNSA. CDR3 protein: CASSLTSGVETQYF. CDR3 in DNA: TGTGCCAGCAGCCTAACTAGCGGGGTAGAGACCCAGTACTTC.

This clone was seen more than once but under ten times. The chain carries TRBV7-9 and TRBJ1-4; 9 bases align to TRBD1. The junction had 11 bases not matched to a gene; V was cut back by 4 bases and J by 8 bases. Germline V gene lookup returns CDR1 SEHNR and CDR2 FQNEAQ (reference sequence). The CDR3 spans 16 residues. CDR3 region: CASSSFGGQGGEKLFF. The CDR3 DNA follows: TGTGCCAGCAGCTCCTTCGGGGGACAGGGAGGAGAAAAACTGTTTTTT.

The rearrangement joins TRBV7-8 to TRBJ1-2; D not resolved. This CDR3 is built from 17 residues. V dropped 4 bases and J dropped 1 base, with 19 bases sitting between them. Germline V gives CDR1 SGHVS, CDR2 FQNEAQ. CDR3 amino acids: CASSSRSQPYGNYGYTF. CDR3 DNA: TGTGCCAGCAGCTCCAGGTCACAGCCGTACGGTAACTATGGCTACACCTTC.

CDR3 sequence: CASSRRSEAFF. The CDR3, as DNA: TGTGCCAGCAGCCGACGGAGTGAAGCTTTCTTT. This rearrangement joins TRBV11-2 to TRBJ1-1; D not certain. V dropped 5 bases and J dropped 7 bases, with 8 bases sitting between them. CDR3 length: 11 amino acids. Germline CDR1 reads SGHAT; CDR2 reads FQNNGV.

This rearrangement joins TRBV29-1 to TRBJ1-2; D remains unclear. The V end lost 3 bases, the J end lost 8 bases, and 13 bases lay between the germline ends. This CDR3 has 12 amino acids. Germline V gene data show CDR1 as SQVTM and CDR2 as ANQGSEA. The CDR3 region has the DNA TGCAGCGTTGAGGTGGGCCCCCCAGGCTACACCTTC. Encoded protein: CSVEVGPPGYTF.

The chain combines TRBV6-5 with TRBJ1-2, with no clear D. The CDR3 runs to 13 residues. V shed 0 bases and J shed 2 bases, with 4 bases lying between them. Germline V gene sequence: CDR1 MNHEY, CDR2 SVGAGI. This CDR3 is CASSYSQNYGYTF. CDR3 in DNA: TGTGCCAGCAGTTACTCGCAGAACTATGGCTACACCTTC.

V usage is TRBV2 and J usage is TRBJ1-5; D is undetermined. The ends were cut back, 4 bases at V and 1 base at J, with 8 bases in the middle. Germline-derived CDR1 and CDR2 are SNHLY and FYNNEI. The CDR3 runs 14 residues. The CDR3 here is CASSVGLSNQPQHF. CDR3 nucleotides: TGTGCCAGCAGTGTAGGACTAAGCAATCAGCCCCAGCATTTT.

The CDR3 spells CASSSKQGLYGYTF. The CDR3 region has the DNA TGTGCCAGCAGTTCCAAACAGGGCTTATATGGCTACACCTTC. This sequence joins TRBV27 and TRBJ1-2, with a possible D match to TRBD1 (6 bases). V lost 4 bases to trimming and J lost 5 bases, with 14 bases between them. The CDR3 contains 14 residues. Germline V gene lookup returns CDR1 MNHEY and CDR2 SMNVEV (reference sequence).

The chain has TRBV2 and TRBJ2-2; TRBD2 aligns across 10 bases. This CDR3 contains 15 residues. Unmatched junction bases numbered 4, after V lost 4 bases and J lost 5 bases. Germline-derived CDR1 and CDR2 are SNHLY and FYNNEI. CDR3: CASSVTSGETGELFF. In DNA, the CDR3 is TGTGCCAGCAGTGTCACTAGCGGGGAAACCGGGGAGCTGTTTTTT.

V gene TRBV7-9 combines with J gene TRBJ1-2; D might be TRBD1 (6 bases). The V gene's germline CDR1 is SEHNR and CDR2 FQNEAQ (reference sequence). This CDR3 is 13 amino acids long. The V end lost 4 bases, the J end lost 3 bases, and 9 bases lay between the germline ends. The CDR3 coding sequence is TGTGCCAGCAGCTCCGGGACATACTATGGCTACACCTTC. It encodes CASSSGTYYGYTF.

The V call is TRBV9, the J call TRBJ1-3, with unresolved D. Trimming shortened V by 4 bases and J by 0 bases, and 8 bases separated the two germline ends. Germline V gives CDR1 SGDLS, CDR2 YYNGEE. The CDR3 is made up of 14 amino acids. CDR3 nucleotides: TGTGCCAGCAGCCAAGCCTACTCTGGAAACACCATATATTTT. Its translation is CASSQAYSGNTIYF.

V is TRBV6-5 and J is TRBJ2-4; 7 nucleotides align to TRBD2. This CDR3 spans 16 amino acids. Per the germline V gene, CDR1 is MNHEY and CDR2 is SVGAGI. After removal of 4 bases from V and 2 bases from J, the junction contained 8 bases not matched to a gene. The CDR3 nucleotides are TGTGCCAGCAGTTTTTGGCGGGAGACCTCCAAAAACATTCAGTACTTC. It translates to CASSFWRETSKNIQYF.

The gene calls are TRBV19 and TRBJ1-5; tentatively, D is TRBD1 (5 bases). The CDR3 has 16 residues. V gave up 6 bases and J gave up 0 bases, with 15 bases separating them. Germline V gene lookup returns CDR1 LNHDA and CDR2 SQIVND (reference sequence). The CDR3 loop is CASSLGAPDSNQPQHF. CDR3 in DNA: TGTGCCAGTAGCTTAGGGGCACCTGATAGCAATCAGCCCCAGCATTTT. Full variable domain (missing parts from reference TRBV19 and TRBJ1-5): DGGITQSPKYLFRKEGQNVTLSCEQNLNHDAMYWYRQDPGQGLRLIYYSQIVNDFQKGDIAEGYSVSREKKESFPLTVTSAQKNPTAFYLCASSLGAPDSNQPQHFGDGTRLSIL.

This chain connects TRBV6-5 to TRBJ1-1; 8 bases fit TRBD1. The CDR3 extends over 14 amino acids. V lost 2 bases, J lost 1 base, and 0 bases stayed unmatched. Looked up from germline, CDR1 is MNHEY and CDR2 is SVGAGI. The CDR3 is CASSYGQGNTEAFF. CDR3 coding DNA: TGTGCCAGCAGTTACGGACAGGGGAACACTGAAGCTTTCTTT.

The rearrangement uses TRBV19 and TRBJ2-1, with D tentatively TRBD2 (6 bases). CDR1 is LNHDA, CDR2 SQIVND, per germline (reference sequence). V dropped 7 bases and J dropped 4 bases, with 11 bases sitting between them. The CDR3 totals 13 residues. CDR3 coding DNA: TGTGCCAGTATTCCGGAGGGGTACAATGAGCAGTTCTTC. This gives the protein CASIPEGYNEQFF.

V and J are TRBV3-1 (or the pseudogene TRBV3-2) and TRBJ1-1; maybe TRBD1 (6 bases). This CDR3 has 14 residues. Germline values: CDR1 LGHDT, CDR2 YNNKEL (reference sequence). V lost 4 bases, J lost 1 base, and 10 bases lay in between. CDR3 bases: TGTGCCAGCAGCCGAGGACAGTCGAACACTGAAGCTTTCTTT. Its protein product is CASSRGQSNTEAFF.

The CDR3 loop reads CASRRSESGTGELFF. In DNA, the CDR3 is TGTGCCAGCAGAAGAAGCGAGAGTGGCACCGGGGAGCTGTTTTTT. The rearrangement uses TRBV11-2 and TRBJ2-2, with unresolved D. Germline CDR1 SGHAT, CDR2 FQNNGV. The CDR3 is made up of 15 amino acids. Trimming took off 6 bases at V and 4 bases at J, with 15 bases between the two ends.

The rearrangement uses TRBV6-2 or TRBV6-3 and TRBJ2-5; D not certain. The germline V gene encodes CDR1 MNHEY and CDR2 SVGEGT. This CDR3 is 11 amino acids long. Trimming stripped 5 bases from V and 11 bases from J, with 12 bases between. CDR3 DNA sequence: TGTGCCAGCAGTACCCCTCCGGGTCAGTACTTC. This encodes CASSTPPGQYF.